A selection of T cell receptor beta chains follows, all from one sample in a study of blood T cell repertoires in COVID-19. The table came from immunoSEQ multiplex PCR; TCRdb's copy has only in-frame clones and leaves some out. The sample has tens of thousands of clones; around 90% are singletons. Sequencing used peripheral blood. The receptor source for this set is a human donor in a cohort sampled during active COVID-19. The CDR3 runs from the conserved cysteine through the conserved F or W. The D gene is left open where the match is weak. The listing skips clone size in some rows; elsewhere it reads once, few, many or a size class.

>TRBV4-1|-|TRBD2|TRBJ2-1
TGCGCCAGCAGCCAGGATTCGGCTAGCGGGGGATTCGTCCGCAATGAGCAGTTCTTC
CASSQDSASGGFVRNEQFF
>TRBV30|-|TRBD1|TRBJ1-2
TGTGCCTGGCGGGGACAGGGGACTGGAGGCTACACCTTC
CAWRGQGTGGYTF
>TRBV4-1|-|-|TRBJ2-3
TGCGCCAGCAGCCAGGACAGTTCCACAGATACGCAGTATTTT
CASSQDSSTDTQYF
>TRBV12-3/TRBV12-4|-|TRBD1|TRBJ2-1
TGTGCCAGCGGTCGGACAGGGGGGAATGAGCAGTTCTTC
CASGRTGGNEQFF
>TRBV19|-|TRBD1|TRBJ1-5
TGTGCCAGTAGTATTGAGGACAGGGGTAGGGATAAGAGCGGCAATCAGCCCCAGCATTTT
CASSIEDRGRDKSGNQPQHF
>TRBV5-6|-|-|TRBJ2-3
TGTGCCAGCAGCCGCGGCACAGATACGCAGTATTTT
CASSRGTDTQYF
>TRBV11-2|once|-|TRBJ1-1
TGTGCCAGCAGCCGAACGGCGGTTATGAACACTGAAGCTTTCTTT
CASSRTAVMNTEAFF
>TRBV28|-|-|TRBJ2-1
TGTGCCAGCAGTGGGCCGGATGAGCAGTTCTTC
CASSGPDEQFF
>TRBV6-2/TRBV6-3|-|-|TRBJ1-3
TGTGCCAGCAGTTACTATCCCGGCGGTGGAAACACCATATATTTT
CASSYYPGGGNTIYF
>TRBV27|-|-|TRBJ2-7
TGTGCCAGCAGCCGGGACACCATTTCCTACGAGCAGTACTTC
CASSRDTISYEQYF
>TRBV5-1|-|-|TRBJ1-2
TGCGCCAGCAGCTTGGATATGTATGGCTACACCTTC
CASSLDMYGYTF
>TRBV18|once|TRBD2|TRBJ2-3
TGTGCCAGCTCATCCCTAGCGGGAGACACAGATACGCAGTATTTT
CASSSLAGDTDTQYF
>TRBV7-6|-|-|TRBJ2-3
TGTGCCAGCAGCTTAGTGTCTATCGACCGGAGAAGCACAGATACGCAGTATTTT
CASSLVSIDRRSTDTQYF
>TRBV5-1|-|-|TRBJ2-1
TGCGCCAGCTACGGGGGAGGCCCTACCGTCAACAATGAGCAGTTCTTC
CASYGGGPTVNNEQFF
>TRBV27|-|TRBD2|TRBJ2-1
TGTGCCAGCACTTACACTAGCGGGTCTTACAATGAGCAGTTCTTC
CASTYTSGSYNEQFF
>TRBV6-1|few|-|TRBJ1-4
TGTGCCAGCAGTGAGATCGGCGGGAGAAATGAAAAACTGTTTTTT
CASSEIGGRNEKLFF
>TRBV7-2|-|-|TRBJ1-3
TGTGCCAGCAGCTTAACAGGGAGCCCTGGAAACACCATATATTTT
CASSLTGSPGNTIYF